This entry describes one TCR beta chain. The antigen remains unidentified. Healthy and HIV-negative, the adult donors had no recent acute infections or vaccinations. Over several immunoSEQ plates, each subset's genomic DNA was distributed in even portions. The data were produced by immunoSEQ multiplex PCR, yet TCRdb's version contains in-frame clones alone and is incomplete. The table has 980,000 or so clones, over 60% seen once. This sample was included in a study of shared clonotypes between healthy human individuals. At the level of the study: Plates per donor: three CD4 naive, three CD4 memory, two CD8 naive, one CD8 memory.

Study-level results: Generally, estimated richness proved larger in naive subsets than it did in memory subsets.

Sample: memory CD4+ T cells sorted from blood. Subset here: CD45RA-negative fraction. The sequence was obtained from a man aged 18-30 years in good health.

This CDR3 is CASTKDSLSNYGYTF. The CDR3 bases are TGTGCCAGCACCAAGGACTCTCTTTCTAACTATGGCTACACCTTC. This chain joins TRBV2 and TRBJ1-2; D gene unclear. This CDR3 comprises 15 residues. Trimming stripped 7 bases from V and 0 bases from J, with 15 bases between. Per germline, CDR1 SNHLY and CDR2 FYNNEI.